The clone carrying this T cell receptor (beta chain) was seen just once. Its antigen remains unknown. The source of the sample is a study of cytomegalovirus exposure and HLA in healthy donors. As for the study in general: Earlier results showed roughly 120 million unique TCR beta sequences derived from approximately 170 million T cells. Drawn from HLA-typed donors, roughly 87 million unique TCRs were held in an early data release. In terms of ancestry, the Caucasian-associated cluster contained 75% to 85% of the 350 to 450 genotyped donors. Findings of the study overall: Associated with cytomegalovirus, according to the listing, were 170 or so TCR beta chains.

The PCR had 60 Vbeta and 13 Jbeta primers. Produced via immunoSEQ multiplex PCR; TCRdb's table is partial and in-frame only. The table has fewer than 250,000 clones, around four fifths seen once. Between the trimmed V and J ends, which lost 0 bases and 5 bases, there was a span of 9 bases. Per the germline V gene, CDR1 is SGHDT and CDR2 is YYEEEE. CDR3 length: 13 amino acids. The chain recombines TRBV5-6 with TRBJ2-7, with a weak D call TRBD1 (6 bases). Source material: PBMCs. This sequence was found in a man aged 35-49 years in good health and CMV-seropositive. CDR3 loop: CASSLDRAHEQYF. As DNA, the CDR3 is TGTGCCAGCAGCTTGGACAGGGCACACGAGCAGTACTTC.